The 16 T cell receptor beta chains below were found in one sample sequenced in a study of cytomegalovirus exposure and HLA in healthy donors. 60 Vbeta and 13 Jbeta primers were used in PCR. Some clones are missing from TCRdb's copy, which holds only in-frame ones; the method was immunoSEQ multiplex PCR. The sample lists around 140,000 clones, around 80% occurring once. Sequencing was carried out using PBMCs. These TCRs come from a man between 40 and 49 years old in good health and CMV-seronegative.

This chain joins TRBV7-2 and TRBJ1-6; 9 positions agree with TRBD1. V lost 2 bases to trimming and J lost 7 bases; unmatched junction nucleotides: 3. Germline assignment: CDR1 SGHTA and CDR2 FQGNSA. CDR3 length: 15 residues. CDR3 coding DNA: TGTGCCAGCAGCTTATTCGGGACAGGGAATTCACCCCTCCACTTT. Translated, it gives CASSLFGTGNSPLHF.

The rearrangement joins TRBV15 to TRBJ2-7; 9 bases agree with TRBD2. Germline CDR1 is LNHNV and CDR2 is YYDKDF (reference sequence). This CDR3 has 15 residues. The J segment lost 4 bases and the V segment lost 7 bases, leaving 11 bases of the junction unmatched. The CDR3 region has the DNA TGTGCCACCACCCAATTTGGTAGCGGGGGTTACGAGCAGTACTTC. Translation: CATTQFGSGGYEQYF.

V gene TRBV5-4 combines with J gene TRBJ1-6, with a tentative D call TRBD1 (6 bases). The CDR3 length is 15 residues. Germline V lookup: CDR1 SGHNT, CDR2 YYREEE (reference sequence). Trimming took off 4 bases at V and 9 bases at J, with 17 bases between the two ends. The CDR3 reads CASSDGQTKSSPLHF. The CDR3, as DNA: TGTGCCAGCAGCGATGGACAGACTAAGAGTTCACCCCTCCACTTT.

The genes are TRBV7-8 and TRBJ2-7; 7 nucleotides align to TRBD2. The CDR3 consists of 17 residues. Germline assignment: CDR1 SGHVS and CDR2 FQNEAQ. With 1 base clipped from V and 2 bases from J, the junction kept 11 bases outside the gene matches. Written as DNA, the CDR3 is TGTGCCAGCAGCTTAGTAGAAGCGGGGTACTCCCCCTACGAGCAGTACTTC. This translates into CASSLVEAGYSPYEQYF.

The chain joins TRBV5-4 to TRBJ2-2; a possible D gene is TRBD2 (5 bases). Germline V lookup: CDR1 SGHNT, CDR2 YYREEE (reference sequence). The germline V and J ends were trimmed by 4 bases and 5 bases, with 18 bases remaining between them. The CDR3 consists of 16 residues. The CDR3 DNA reads as TGTGCCAGCAGCCCAAGGAGGCCTGCATTAACCGGGGAGCTGTTTTTT. The encoded protein is CASSPRRPALTGELFF.

V is TRBV9 and J is TRBJ2-5; 8 bases align to TRBD2. CDR3 length equals 16 residues. The trim removed 1 base at V and 1 base at J, leaving 6 bases unmatched. Germline CDR1 and CDR2: SGDLS and YYNGEE. The CDR3 DNA reads TGTGCCAGCAGCGTATACCAGCGGGGGACCCAAGAGACCCAGTACTTC. It is translated as CASSVYQRGTQETQYF.

The chain couples TRBV18 to TRBJ1-6; 7 bases agree with TRBD1. Germline CDR1 KGHSH, CDR2 LQKENI. CDR3 length: 16 amino acids. The trim removed 0 bases at V and 10 bases at J, leaving 9 bases unmatched. The CDR3 here is CASSPPSLTGISPLHF. CDR3 in DNA: TGTGCCAGCTCACCACCGAGTCTGACAGGGATCTCACCCCTCCACTTT.

The CDR3 here is CASTAPGQSSYNEQFF. In DNA form, the CDR3 reads TGTGCCAGCACCGCACCGGGACAGAGCTCCTACAATGAGCAGTTCTTC. J is TRBJ2-1 and V is TRBV7-9, with 7 bases that match TRBD1. The CDR3 consists of 16 residues. V shed 7 bases, J shed 0 bases, and the junction held 9 bases outside the gene matches. Germline CDR1 and CDR2: SEHNR and FQNEAQ (reference sequence).

The J gene is TRBJ1-2, the V gene TRBV18, with D uncertain. CDR1 is KGHSH, CDR2 LQKENI, per germline. Trimming removed 2 bases from V and 0 bases from J, with 13 bases in between. This CDR3 spans 16 amino acids. Written as DNA, the CDR3 is TGTGCCAGCTCACCAGGGTCACCGCGGACTAACTATGGCTACACCTTC. Translation: CASSPGSPRTNYGYTF.

The CDR3 sequence is CASSPTGTGSYEQYF. The CDR3 DNA is TGTGCCAGCAGTCCCACCGGGACAGGGTCCTACGAGCAGTACTTC. The genes are TRBV13 and TRBJ2-7, with 9 bases that match TRBD1. V dropped 6 bases and J dropped 1; count of bases not matched to a gene: 7. The germline V gene has CDR1 PRHDT and CDR2 FYEKMQ (reference sequence). The CDR3 totals 15 residues.

The chain links TRBV6-5 to TRBJ1-2; 7 bases align to TRBD1. CDR3 length: 13 amino acids. The germline gives CDR1 MNHEY, CDR2 SVGAGI. V lost 5 bases, J lost 3 bases, and 3 bases stayed unmatched. The CDR3 here is CASSEGQDYGYTF. CDR3 DNA sequence: TGTGCCAGCAGTGAAGGACAGGACTATGGCTACACCTTC.

The chain carries TRBV6-5 and TRBJ2-1; 14 bases agree with TRBD2. CDR1 and CDR2 (germline): MNHEY, SVGAGI. This CDR3 comprises 16 residues. With V trimmed by 2 bases and J by 7 bases, 4 bases remained unmatched. The CDR3 DNA reads as TGTGCCAGCAGTTACCGGACTAGCGGGGGGTCGAATGAGCAGTTCTTC. Amino acids: CASSYRTSGGSNEQFF.

This chain connects TRBV28 to TRBJ1-2, with TRBD1 matching over 8 bases. V was pared by 6 bases and J by 8 bases, with 8 bases of the junction left unmatched. Germline V lookup: CDR1 MDHEN, CDR2 SYDVKM. CDR3 length: 13 amino acids. The CDR3 region is CASRYQGARGYTF. Written as DNA, the CDR3 is TGTGCCAGCAGGTATCAGGGGGCGAGGGGCTACACCTTC.

This chain joins TRBV10-1 and TRBJ2-1, with D tentatively TRBD2 (7 bases). The CDR3 is 14 amino acids. Germline CDR1 reads WNHNN; CDR2 reads SYGVQD (reference sequence). Trimming removed 5 bases from V and 8 bases from J, with 16 bases in between. Here the CDR3 reads CASSSRGAEYEQFF. CDR3 DNA: TGCGCCAGCAGTTCTCGGGGGGCGGAATATGAGCAGTTCTTC.

This chain links TRBV29-1 with TRBJ2-1; 7 bases match TRBD1. The CDR3 loop spans 14 amino acids. The junction had 6 bases not matched to a gene; V was cut back by 0 bases and J by 7 bases. Germline-derived CDR1 and CDR2 are SQVTM and ANQGSEA. CDR3 sequence (DNA): TGCAGCGTTGAAGATCCCAGGGGGAAGAATGAGCAGTTCTTC. This sequence encodes CSVEDPRGKNEQFF.

The chain has TRBV21-1 and TRBJ1-5. TRBV21-1 is reported as a pseudogene. The CDR3 has 14 residues. CDR3 sequence (DNA): TGTGCCAGCACCTGGGCGGGGTTCAATCAGCCCCAGCATTTT. This translates into CASTWAGFNQPQHF.